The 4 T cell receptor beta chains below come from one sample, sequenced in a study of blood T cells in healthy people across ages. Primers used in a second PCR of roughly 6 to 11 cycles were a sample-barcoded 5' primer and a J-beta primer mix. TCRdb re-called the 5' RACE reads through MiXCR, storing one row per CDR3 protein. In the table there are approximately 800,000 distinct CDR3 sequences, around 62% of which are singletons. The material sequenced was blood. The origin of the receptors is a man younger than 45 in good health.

This CDR3 is CASSLASAVSGYGYTF. The CDR3 coding sequence is TGTGCCAGCAGTTTGGCTTCCGCCGTTTCGGGCTATGGCTACACCTTC. This chain connects TRBV12-3 or TRBV12-4 to TRBJ1-2; the D is unclear. The ends were cut back, 3 bases at V and 4 bases at J, with 18 bases in the middle. The CDR3 sequence is 16 residues long.

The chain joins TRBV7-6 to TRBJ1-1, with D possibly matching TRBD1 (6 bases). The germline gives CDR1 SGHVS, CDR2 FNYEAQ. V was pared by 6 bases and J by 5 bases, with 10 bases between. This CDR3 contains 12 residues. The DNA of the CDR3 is TGTGCCAGCAGGAAGCAGGGGACTGAAGCTTTCTTT. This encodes CASRKQGTEAFF.

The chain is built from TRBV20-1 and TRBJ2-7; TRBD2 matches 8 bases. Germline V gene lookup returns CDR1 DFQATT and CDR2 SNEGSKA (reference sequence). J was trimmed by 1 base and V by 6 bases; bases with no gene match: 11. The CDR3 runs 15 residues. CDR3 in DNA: TGCAGTGCCCGAGGGGCGGGGGGTGGATCCTACGAGCAGTACTTC. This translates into CSARGAGGGSYEQYF.

Here the CDR3 DNA reads TGTGCCAGCAGATCGTTTTCTTGGGAGCAGTTCTTC. Translated: CASRSFSWEQFF. The chain joins TRBV6-5 to TRBJ2-1; D not resolved. Germline V gene lookup returns CDR1 MNHEY and CDR2 SVGAGI. The V end was cut by 6 bases, the J end by 10 bases, with 13 bases between. The CDR3 consists of 12 residues.